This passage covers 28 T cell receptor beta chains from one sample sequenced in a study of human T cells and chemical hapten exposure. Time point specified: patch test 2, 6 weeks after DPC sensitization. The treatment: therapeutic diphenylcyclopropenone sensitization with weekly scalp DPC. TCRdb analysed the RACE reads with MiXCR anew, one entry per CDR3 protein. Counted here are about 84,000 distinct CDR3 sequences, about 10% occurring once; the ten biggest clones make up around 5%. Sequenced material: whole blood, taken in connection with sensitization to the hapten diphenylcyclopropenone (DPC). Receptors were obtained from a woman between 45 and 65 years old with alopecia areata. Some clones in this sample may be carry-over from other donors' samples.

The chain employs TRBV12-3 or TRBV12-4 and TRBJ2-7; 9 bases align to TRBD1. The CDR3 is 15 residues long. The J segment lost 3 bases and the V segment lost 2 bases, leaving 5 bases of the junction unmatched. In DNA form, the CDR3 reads TGTGCCAGCAGTTTACAGGGACAGGGCCTCTACGAGCAGTACTTC. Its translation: CASSLQGQGLYEQYF.

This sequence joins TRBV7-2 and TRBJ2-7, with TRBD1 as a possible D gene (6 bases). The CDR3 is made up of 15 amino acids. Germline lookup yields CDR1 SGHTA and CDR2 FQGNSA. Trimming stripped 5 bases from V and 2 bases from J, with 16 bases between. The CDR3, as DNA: TGTGCCAGCAGCCATGACTTGGGACACCCCTACGAGCAGTACTTC. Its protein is CASSHDLGHPYEQYF.

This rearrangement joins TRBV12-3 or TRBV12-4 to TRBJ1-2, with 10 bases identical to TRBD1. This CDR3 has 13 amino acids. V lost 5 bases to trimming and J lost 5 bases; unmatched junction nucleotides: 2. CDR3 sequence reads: CASSRDRGYGYTF. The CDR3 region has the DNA TGTGCCAGCAGTCGGGACAGGGGTTATGGCTACACCTTC.

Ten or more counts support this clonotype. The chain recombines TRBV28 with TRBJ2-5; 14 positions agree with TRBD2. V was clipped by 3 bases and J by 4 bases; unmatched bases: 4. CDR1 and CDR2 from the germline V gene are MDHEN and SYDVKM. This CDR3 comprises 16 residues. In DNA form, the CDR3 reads TGTGCCAGCAGTTTCCCGGGACTAGCGGGAGCAGAGACCCAGTACTTC. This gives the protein CASSFPGLAGAETQYF.

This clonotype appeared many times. CDR3 in amino acids: CASSHSPGEYEQYF. CDR3 sequence (DNA): TGTGCCAGCAGCCACTCACCGGGGGAATACGAGCAGTACTTC. The chain couples TRBV3-1 to TRBJ2-7; possible D gene TRBD2, 6 bases. CDR1 and CDR2 (germline): LGHDT, YNNKEL (reference sequence). Trimming took off 3 bases at V and 4 bases at J, with 13 bases between the two ends. The CDR3 length is 14 residues.

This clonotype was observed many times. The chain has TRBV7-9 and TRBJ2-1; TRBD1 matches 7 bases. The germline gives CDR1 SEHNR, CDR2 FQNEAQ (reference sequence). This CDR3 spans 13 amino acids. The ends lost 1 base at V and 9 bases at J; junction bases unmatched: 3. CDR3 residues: CASSLEGASEQFF. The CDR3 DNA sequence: TGTGCCAGCAGCTTAGAGGGGGCGAGTGAGCAGTTCTTC.

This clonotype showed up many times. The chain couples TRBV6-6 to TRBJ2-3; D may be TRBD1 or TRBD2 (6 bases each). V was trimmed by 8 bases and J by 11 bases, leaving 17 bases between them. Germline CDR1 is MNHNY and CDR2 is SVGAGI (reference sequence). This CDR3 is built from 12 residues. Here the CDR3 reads CASHEGVEGQYF. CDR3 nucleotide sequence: TGTGCCAGCCACGAGGGGGTGGAGGGGCAGTATTTT.

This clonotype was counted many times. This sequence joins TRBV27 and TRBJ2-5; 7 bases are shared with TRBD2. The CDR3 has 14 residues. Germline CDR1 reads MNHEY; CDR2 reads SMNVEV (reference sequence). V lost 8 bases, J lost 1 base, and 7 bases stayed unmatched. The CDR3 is CASRQLALQETQYF. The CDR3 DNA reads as TGTGCCAGCCGACAACTAGCGCTCCAAGAGACCCAGTACTTC.

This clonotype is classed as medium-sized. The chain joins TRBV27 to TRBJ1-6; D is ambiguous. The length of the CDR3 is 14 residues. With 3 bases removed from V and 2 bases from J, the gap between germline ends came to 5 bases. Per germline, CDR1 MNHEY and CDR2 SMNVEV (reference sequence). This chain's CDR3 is CASSFSTYNSPLHF. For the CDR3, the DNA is TGTGCCAGCAGTTTCTCCACCTATAATTCACCCCTCCACTTT.

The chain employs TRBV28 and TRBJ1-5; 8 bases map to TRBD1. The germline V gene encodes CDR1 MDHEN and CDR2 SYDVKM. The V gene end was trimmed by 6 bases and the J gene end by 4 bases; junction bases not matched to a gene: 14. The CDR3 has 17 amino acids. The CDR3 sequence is CASRKASTGVVNQPQHF. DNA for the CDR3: TGTGCCAGCAGAAAAGCATCGACAGGGGTCGTGAATCAGCCCCAGCATTTT.

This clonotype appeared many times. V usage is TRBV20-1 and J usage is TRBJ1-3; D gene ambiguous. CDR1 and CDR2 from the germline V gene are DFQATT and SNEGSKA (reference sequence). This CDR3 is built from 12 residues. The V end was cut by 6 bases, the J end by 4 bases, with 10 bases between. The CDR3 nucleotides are TGCAGTGCCCCTTTTGACGGAAACACCATATATTTT. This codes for CSAPFDGNTIYF.

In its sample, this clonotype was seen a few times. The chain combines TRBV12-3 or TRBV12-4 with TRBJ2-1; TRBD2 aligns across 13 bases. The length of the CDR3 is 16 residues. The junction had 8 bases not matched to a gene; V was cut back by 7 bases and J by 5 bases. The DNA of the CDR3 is TGTGCCAGCACAAGCAGCGGGACTAGCGGGAACAATGAGCAGTTCTTC. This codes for CASTSSGTSGNNEQFF.

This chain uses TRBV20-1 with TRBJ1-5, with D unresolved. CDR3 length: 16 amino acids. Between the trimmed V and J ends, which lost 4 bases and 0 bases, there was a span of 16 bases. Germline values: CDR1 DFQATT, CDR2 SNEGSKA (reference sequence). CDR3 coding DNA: TGCAGTGCTACCAAGGACGGAACCTATAGCAATCAGCCCCAGCATTTT. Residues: CSATKDGTYSNQPQHF.

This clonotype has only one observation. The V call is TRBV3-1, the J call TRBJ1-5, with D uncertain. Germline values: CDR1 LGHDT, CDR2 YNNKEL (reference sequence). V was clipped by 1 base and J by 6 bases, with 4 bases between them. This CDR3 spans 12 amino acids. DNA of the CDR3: TGTGCCAGCAGCCAAGGGGGTCAGCCCCAGCATTTT. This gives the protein CASSQGGQPQHF.

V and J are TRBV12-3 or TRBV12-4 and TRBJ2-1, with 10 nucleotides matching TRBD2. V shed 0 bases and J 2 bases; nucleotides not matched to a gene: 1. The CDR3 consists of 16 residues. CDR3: CASSLAGTSAYNEQFF. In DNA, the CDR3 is TGTGCCAGCAGTTTAGCCGGGACTAGCGCCTACAATGAGCAGTTCTTC.

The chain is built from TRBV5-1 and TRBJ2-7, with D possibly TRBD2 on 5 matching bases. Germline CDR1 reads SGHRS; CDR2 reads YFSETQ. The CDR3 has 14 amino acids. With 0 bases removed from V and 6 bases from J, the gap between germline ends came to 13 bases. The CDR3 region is CASSLVRGSSEQYF. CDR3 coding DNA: TGCGCCAGCAGCTTGGTTCGGGGATCCAGCGAGCAGTACTTC.

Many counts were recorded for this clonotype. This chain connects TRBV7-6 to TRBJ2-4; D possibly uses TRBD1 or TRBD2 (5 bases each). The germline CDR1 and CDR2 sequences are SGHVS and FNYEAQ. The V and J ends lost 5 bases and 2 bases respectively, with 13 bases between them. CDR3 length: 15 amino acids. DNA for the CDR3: TGTGCCAGCAGCAAAGAGACGGGGCCCAAAAACATTCAGTACTTC. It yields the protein CASSKETGPKNIQYF.

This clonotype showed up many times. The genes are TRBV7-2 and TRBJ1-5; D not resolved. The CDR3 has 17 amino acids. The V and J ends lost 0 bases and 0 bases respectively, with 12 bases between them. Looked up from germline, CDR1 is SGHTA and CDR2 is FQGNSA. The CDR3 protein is CASSLAPGKYSNQPQHF. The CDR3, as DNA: TGTGCCAGCAGCTTAGCTCCGGGGAAATATAGCAATCAGCCCCAGCATTTT.

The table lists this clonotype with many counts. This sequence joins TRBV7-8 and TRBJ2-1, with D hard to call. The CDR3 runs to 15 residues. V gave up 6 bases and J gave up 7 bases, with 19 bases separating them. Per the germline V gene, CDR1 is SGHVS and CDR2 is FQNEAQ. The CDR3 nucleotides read TGTGCCAGCAGAACCCGTGGCACCCTAGAGAATGAGCAGTTCTTC. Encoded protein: CASRTRGTLENEQFF. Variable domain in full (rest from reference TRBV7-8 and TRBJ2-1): GAGVSQSPRYKVAKRGQDVALRCDPISGHVSLFWYQQALGQGPEFLTYFQNEAQLDKSGLPSDRFFAERPEGSVSTLKIQRTQQEDSAVYLCASRTRGTLENEQFFGPGTRLTVL.

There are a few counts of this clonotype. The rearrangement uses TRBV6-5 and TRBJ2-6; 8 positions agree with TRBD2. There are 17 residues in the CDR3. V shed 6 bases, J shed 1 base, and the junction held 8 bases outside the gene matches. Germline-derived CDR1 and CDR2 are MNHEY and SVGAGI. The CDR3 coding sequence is TGTGCCAGCAGCCGCGGGACTAGTCCATCTGGGGCCAACGTCCTGACTTTC. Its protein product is CASSRGTSPSGANVLTF.

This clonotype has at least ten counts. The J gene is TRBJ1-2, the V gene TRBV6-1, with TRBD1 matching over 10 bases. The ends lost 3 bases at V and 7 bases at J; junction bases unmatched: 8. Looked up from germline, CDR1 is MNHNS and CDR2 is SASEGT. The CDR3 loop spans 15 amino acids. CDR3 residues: CASSDARGQGSGYTF. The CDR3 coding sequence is TGTGCCAGCAGTGATGCTAGGGGACAGGGGTCTGGCTACACCTTC.

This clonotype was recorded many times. Here the CDR3 reads CASRGQLIHEKLFF. Here the CDR3 DNA reads TGTGCCAGCAGAGGACAGCTCATTCATGAAAAACTGTTTTTT. V and J are TRBV5-5 and TRBJ1-4; D may be TRBD1 (6 bases). Germline CDR1 reads SGHKS; CDR2 reads YYEKEE (reference sequence). This CDR3 contains 14 residues. V lost 5 bases, J lost 6 bases, and 14 bases lay in between.

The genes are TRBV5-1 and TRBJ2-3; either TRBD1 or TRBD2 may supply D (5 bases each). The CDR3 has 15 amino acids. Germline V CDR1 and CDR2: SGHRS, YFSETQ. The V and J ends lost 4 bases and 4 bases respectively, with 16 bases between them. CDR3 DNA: TGCGCCAGCAGCAGGGACGTCCCGGGGCCAGATACGCAGTATTTT. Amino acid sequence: CASSRDVPGPDTQYF.

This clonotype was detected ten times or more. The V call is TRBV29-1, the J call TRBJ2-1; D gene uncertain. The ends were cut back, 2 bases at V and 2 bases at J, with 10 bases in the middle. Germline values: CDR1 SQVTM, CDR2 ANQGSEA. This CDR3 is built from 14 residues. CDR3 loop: CSVESQRAYNEQFF. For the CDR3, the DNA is TGCAGCGTTGAATCGCAGCGCGCCTACAATGAGCAGTTCTTC.

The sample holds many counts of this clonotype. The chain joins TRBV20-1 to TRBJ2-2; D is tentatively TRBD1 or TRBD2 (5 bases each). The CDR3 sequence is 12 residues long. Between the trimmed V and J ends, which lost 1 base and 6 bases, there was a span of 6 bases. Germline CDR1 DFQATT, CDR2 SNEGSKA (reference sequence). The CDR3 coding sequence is TGCAGTGCTAGAGTGGGGGCCGGGGAGCTGTTTTTT. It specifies CSARVGAGELFF.

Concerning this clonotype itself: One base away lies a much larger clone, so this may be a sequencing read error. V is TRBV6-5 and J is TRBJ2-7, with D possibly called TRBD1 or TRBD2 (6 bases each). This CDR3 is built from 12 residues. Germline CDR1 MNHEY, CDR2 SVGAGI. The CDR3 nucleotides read TGTGCCAGCTGGGGGGCAGTTAACGAGCTGTACTTC. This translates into CASWGAVNELYF.

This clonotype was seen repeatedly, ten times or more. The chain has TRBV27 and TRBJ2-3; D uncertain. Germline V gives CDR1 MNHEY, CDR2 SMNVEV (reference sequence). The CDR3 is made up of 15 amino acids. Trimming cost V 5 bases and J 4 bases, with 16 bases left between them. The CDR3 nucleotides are TGTGCCAGCAGTGTCAGGATCTCCTCCCCAGATACGCAGTATTTT. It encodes CASSVRISSPDTQYF.

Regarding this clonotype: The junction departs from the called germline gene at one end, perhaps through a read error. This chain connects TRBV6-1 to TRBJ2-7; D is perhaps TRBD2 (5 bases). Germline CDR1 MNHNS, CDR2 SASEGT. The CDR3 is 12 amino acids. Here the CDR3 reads CASSEVGLRESF. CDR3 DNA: TGTGCCAGCAGTGAAGTCGGTTTGAGGGAGTCCTTC.